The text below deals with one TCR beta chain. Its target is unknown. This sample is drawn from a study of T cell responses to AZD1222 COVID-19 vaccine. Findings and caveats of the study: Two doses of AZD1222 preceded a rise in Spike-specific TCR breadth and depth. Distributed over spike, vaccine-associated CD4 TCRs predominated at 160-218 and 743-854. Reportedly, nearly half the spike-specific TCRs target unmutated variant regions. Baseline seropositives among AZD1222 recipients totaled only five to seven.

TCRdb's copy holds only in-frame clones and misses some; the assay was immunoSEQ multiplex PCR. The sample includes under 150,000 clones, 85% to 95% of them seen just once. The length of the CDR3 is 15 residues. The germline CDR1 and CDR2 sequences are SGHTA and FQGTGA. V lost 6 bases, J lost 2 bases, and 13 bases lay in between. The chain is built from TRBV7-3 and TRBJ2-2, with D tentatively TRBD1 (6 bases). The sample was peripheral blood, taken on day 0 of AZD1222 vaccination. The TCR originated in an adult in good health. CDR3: CASRSPDRNTGELFF. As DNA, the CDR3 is TGTGCCAGCAGGTCCCCGGACAGAAACACCGGGGAGCTGTTTTTT.